The entry below gives a single TCR beta chain sequence along with its context. As yet, its antigen is unknown. These data are taken from a study of beta chain features in type 1 diabetes. Study conclusions and caveats: People with Type 1 diabetes carried modestly yet significantly shorter TCRB CDR3s in all four CD4+ subsets.

Germline lookup yields CDR1 LGHNA and CDR2 YSLEER. CDR3 length: 16 amino acids. Trimming removed 1 base from V and 4 bases from J, with 14 bases in between. The whole isolated RNA underwent reverse transcription, so sequencing captured expressed TCRB transcripts. Produced via immunoSEQ multiplex PCR; TCRdb's table is partial and in-frame only. The table has some 330,000 clones, roughly 12% seen once. This TCR was recovered from a woman aged 18-30 years with type 1 diabetes. V gene TRBV4-3 combines with J gene TRBJ2-1, with D perhaps TRBD2 (6 bases). The source material was naive CD4+ T cells from blood. This CDR3 reads CASSQGTGLGYNEQFF. CDR3 bases: TGCGCCAGCAGCCAAGGAACGGGACTGGGTTACAATGAGCAGTTCTTC.